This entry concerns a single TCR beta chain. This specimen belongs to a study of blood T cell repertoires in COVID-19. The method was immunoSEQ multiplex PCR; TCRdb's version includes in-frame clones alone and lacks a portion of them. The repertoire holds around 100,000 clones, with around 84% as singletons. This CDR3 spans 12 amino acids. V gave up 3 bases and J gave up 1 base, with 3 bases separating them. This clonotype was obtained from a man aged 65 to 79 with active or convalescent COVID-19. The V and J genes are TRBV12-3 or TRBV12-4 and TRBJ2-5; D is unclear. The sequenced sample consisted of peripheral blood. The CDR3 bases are TGTGCCAGCAGTTTCGGCCAAGAGACCCAGTACTTC. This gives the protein CASSFGQETQYF.